One sample yielded the 20 T cell receptor beta chains listed below, sequenced in a study of T cell changes during pregnancy in multiple sclerosis. TCRdb's table, derived via immunoSEQ multiplex PCR, lists solely in-frame clones and lacks some. The table lists approximately 50,000 clones, 91% of them singletons. The specimen comprised CD8+ T cells from peripheral blood mononuclear cells, sampled after pregnancy. Source of these receptors: a female donor with multiple sclerosis, enrolled in a pregnancy study.

The CDR3 DNA reads as TGTGCCAGCAGTTCCGTTGGGGAGGGCTCCTACGAGCAGTACTTC. Protein product: CASSSVGEGSYEQYF. The chain employs TRBV27 and TRBJ2-7, with 7 bases that match TRBD2. Trimming removed 4 bases from V and 0 bases from J; junction bases left unmatched: 6. The CDR3 runs to 15 residues. Per the germline V gene, CDR1 is MNHEY and CDR2 is SMNVEV (reference sequence).

The rearrangement joins TRBV19 to TRBJ2-3; the match to TRBD1 covers 9 bases. The V segment lost 9 bases and the J segment 4 bases; nucleotides outside the gene matches: 5. There are 13 residues in the CDR3. CDR1 LNHDA and CDR2 SQIVND come from the germline V gene (reference sequence). The DNA for the CDR3 is TGTGCCAGCGAGGGACAGGGTCCAGATACGCAGTATTTT. This codes for CASEGQGPDTQYF.

V usage is TRBV7-6 and J usage is TRBJ2-7; 8 bases map to TRBD2. Losses at the gene ends were 5 bases for V and 2 bases for J; bases not matched to a gene: 17. Germline lookup yields CDR1 SGHVS and CDR2 FNYEAQ. There are 18 residues in the CDR3. The CDR3 DNA follows: TGTGCCAGCAGCCCTTCGGGGGGCGGGGGGCAACCCACCTACGAGCAGTACTTC. Protein sequence: CASSPSGGGGQPTYEQYF. Drawing the rest from reference TRBV7-6 and TRBJ2-7, the complete variable domain is GAGVSQSPRYKVTKRGQDVALRCDPISGHVSLYWYRQALGQGPEFLTYFNYEAQQDKSGLPNDRFSAERPEGSISTLTIQRTEQRDSAMYRCASSPSGGGGQPTYEQYFGPGTRLTVT.

The rearrangement links TRBV6-5 to TRBJ1-5; no reliable D call. V lost 5 bases, J lost 4 bases, and 9 bases lay in between. Per the germline V gene, CDR1 is MNHEY and CDR2 is SVGAGI. This CDR3 has 13 residues. The CDR3 DNA is TGTGCCAGCAGTCACCTATCTAATCAGCCCCAGCATTTT. Amino acid sequence: CASSHLSNQPQHF.

The J gene is TRBJ2-1, the V gene TRBV7-6; 7 bases agree with TRBD2. CDR3 size: 12 residues. Germline CDR1 and CDR2: SGHVS and FNYEAQ. With 8 bases clipped from V and 3 bases from J, the junction kept 1 base outside the gene matches. The CDR3 loop is CASGGVYNEQFF. The DNA for the CDR3 is TGTGCCAGCGGGGGGGTCTACAATGAGCAGTTCTTC.

The chain uses TRBV9 and TRBJ2-7; 12 positions agree with TRBD2. Trimming at V came to 4 bases and at J to 3 bases, leaving 17 bases not matched to a gene. This CDR3 spans 19 amino acids. Germline V lookup: CDR1 SGDLS, CDR2 YYNGEE. Here the CDR3 DNA reads TGTGCCAGCAGCTTAGAGGCCGGGACTAGCGGGTCCCCAGGCTACGAGCAGTACTTC. This sequence encodes CASSLEAGTSGSPGYEQYF.

The chain combines TRBV7-8 with TRBJ1-6; a weak D match, TRBD1 (6 bases). Germline CDR1 is SGHVS and CDR2 is FQNEAQ. V lost 1 base to trimming and J lost 1 base, with 11 bases between them. The CDR3 has 17 residues. CDR3 bases: TGTGCCAGCAGCTTAGTGGCCAGGGGTTCCTATAATTCACCCCTCCACTTT. Translated, it gives CASSLVARGSYNSPLHF.

V gene TRBV6-5 combines with J gene TRBJ2-7; 9 bases agree with TRBD1. V shed 0 bases, J shed 1 base, and the junction held 4 bases outside the gene matches. The CDR3 is 16 amino acids. CDR1 MNHEY and CDR2 SVGAGI come from the germline V gene. The chain's CDR3 is CASSYSRTGVSYEQYF. DNA of the CDR3: TGTGCCAGCAGTTACTCCCGGACAGGGGTTTCCTACGAGCAGTACTTC.

The genes are TRBV2 and TRBJ2-1, with 12 bases identical to TRBD2. V dropped 7 bases and J dropped 7; count of bases not matched to a gene: 2. Germline values: CDR1 SNHLY, CDR2 FYNNEI. The CDR3 spans 13 residues. The CDR3 coding sequence is TGTGCCAGCATCCTAGCGGGGGGGAATGAGCAGTTCTTC. It specifies CASILAGGNEQFF.

The chain recombines TRBV14 with TRBJ2-7, with D unresolved. V was shortened by 7 bases and J by 0 bases, with 10 bases between the two germline ends. Germline lookup yields CDR1 SGHDN and CDR2 FVKESK. This CDR3 has 13 residues. The DNA of the CDR3 is TGTGCCAGCACTACACTATCCTCCTACGAGCAGTACTTC. Amino acid sequence: CASTTLSSYEQYF.

This clone turned up a few times. The chain couples TRBV9 to TRBJ1-2; 10 bases match TRBD1. This CDR3 comprises 15 residues. The J segment lost 3 bases and the V segment lost 0 bases, leaving 2 bases of the junction unmatched. Germline values: CDR1 SGDLS, CDR2 YYNGEE. CDR3 nucleotides: TGTGCCAGCAGCGTAGAGGGGACAGGGGACTATGGCTACACCTTC. It yields the protein CASSVEGTGDYGYTF.

V usage is TRBV9 and J usage is TRBJ2-7; perhaps TRBD2 as D (5 bases). CDR1 is SGDLS and CDR2 is YYNGEE in the germline V gene. Trimming pared 0 bases from V and 6 bases from J, leaving 13 bases between. CDR3 size: 14 residues. This CDR3 reads CASSVVSAGSEQYF. CDR3 nucleotide sequence: TGTGCCAGCAGCGTAGTATCTGCGGGCTCCGAGCAGTACTTC.

The V call is TRBV7-2, the J call TRBJ2-3; D may be TRBD2 (6 bases). Germline CDR1 reads SGHTA; CDR2 reads FQGNSA. Trimming removed 1 base from V and 6 bases from J, with 20 bases in between. The CDR3 spans 17 residues. Here the CDR3 reads CASSLVGEWRGRDTQYF. DNA of the CDR3: TGTGCCAGCAGCTTAGTAGGGGAGTGGCGGGGCCGGGATACGCAGTATTTT.

This clone appeared once. The chain couples TRBV27 to TRBJ2-2; a weak D match, TRBD1 (6 bases). This CDR3 spans 13 amino acids. V lost 6 bases to trimming and J lost 7 bases, with 12 bases between them. CDR1 MNHEY and CDR2 SMNVEV come from the germline V gene (reference sequence). CDR3 amino acids: CASSLRGIGELFF. The CDR3 DNA is TGTGCCAGCAGCCTAAGGGGGATCGGGGAGCTGTTTTTT.

The gene calls are TRBV27 and TRBJ2-7; a possible D gene is TRBD2 (5 bases). CDR1 is MNHEY, CDR2 SMNVEV, per germline (reference sequence). Trimming removed 8 bases from V and 0 bases from J, with 11 bases in between. The CDR3 loop spans 13 amino acids. The CDR3 nucleotides read TGTGCCAGCCGGAGAGGGAGCTCCTACGAGCAGTACTTC. Translated, it gives CASRRGSSYEQYF.

V gene TRBV29-1 combines with J gene TRBJ2-1; D possibly corresponds to TRBD1 (5 bases). From germline, CDR1 is SQVTM and CDR2 ANQGSEA. The CDR3 extends over 12 amino acids. Trimming removed 0 bases at V and 5 bases at J, with 5 bases between. Written as DNA, the CDR3 is TGCAGCGTTGAAGAGACAGACAATGAGCAGTTCTTC. Translation: CSVEETDNEQFF.

The chain employs TRBV10-3 and TRBJ1-4; possibly TRBD1 for D (5 bases). Germline assignment: CDR1 ENHRY and CDR2 SYGVKD. The CDR3 contains 14 residues. The V end was cut by 4 bases, the J end by 5 bases, with 11 bases between. In DNA, the CDR3 is TGTGCCATCAGTGTCCGGGGGTTCAATGAAAAACTGTTTTTT. It codes for CAISVRGFNEKLFF.

The CDR3: CASSEVGGPQPQHF. CDR3 nucleotide sequence: TGCGCCAGCAGTGAGGTCGGGGGGCCCCAGCCCCAGCATTTT. The chain couples TRBV10-1 to TRBJ1-5; weak D call: TRBD1 (6 bases). V was shortened by 2 bases and J by 7 bases, with 12 bases between the two germline ends. The CDR3 runs 14 residues. Germline CDR1 and CDR2: WNHNN and SYGVQD (reference sequence).

The chain employs TRBV19 and TRBJ2-1; 13 bases align to TRBD2. Germline trimming cut 6 bases from V and 10 bases from J; bases unmatched to any gene: 9. Germline lookup yields CDR1 LNHDA and CDR2 SQIVND (reference sequence). The CDR3 runs 15 residues. The DNA for the CDR3 is TGTGCCAGTAGGGAACTAGCGGGGGGGCCGGGGGAGCAGTTCTTC. The encoded protein is CASRELAGGPGEQFF.

This clone was observed once. In nucleotides, the CDR3 is TGTGCCAGCAGCTTAGCGACAGGGGGAGTAGAAAAACTGTTTTTT. Translation gives CASSLATGGVEKLFF. The chain is built from TRBV7-9 and TRBJ1-4; 9 bases line up with TRBD1. Per the germline V gene, CDR1 is SEHNR and CDR2 is FQNEAQ (reference sequence). This CDR3 has 15 residues. V was pared by 0 bases and J by 8 bases, with 4 bases of the junction left unmatched.